Detailed here is one T cell receptor beta chain. This specimen belongs to a study of blood T cell repertoires in COVID-19. The CDR3 contains 14 residues. Germline trimming cut 5 bases from V and 10 bases from J; bases unmatched to any gene: 5. In germline, CDR1 is LGHNA, CDR2 YSLEER. How the authors handled the data: Quantification of nucleated cells was approximated via reference gene primer amplification. Sequencing used immunoSEQ multiplex PCR; TCRdb keeps in-frame clones, though not all of them. For V, J and clone size, that table is used; D and trimming come from the DNA. The sample lists roughly 200,000 clones; around nine tenths were seen once.

This TCR came from a man younger than 35 with active or convalescent COVID-19. This sequence joins TRBV4-3 and TRBJ1-6; 10 bases agree with TRBD1. The sample was peripheral blood. CDR3 in amino acids: CASSNGQGGSPLHF. The CDR3 DNA reads TGCGCCAGCAGCAACGGACAGGGGGGATCACCCCTCCACTTT.